Presented here are 4 T cell receptor beta chains from one specimen sequenced in a study of T cell repertoires in cytomegalovirus infection (dated by TCRdb to about 2019). The reads were generated on an Illumina HiSeq 1500. Starting from the raw public reads, TCRdb applied fastp trimming at Q25, assembled clones with MiXCR and retained in-frame beta chains. Every entry covers one CDR3 protein and lists the most common genes and DNA from its rows. The sample records about 350,000 distinct CDR3 sequences, about 35% of which are singletons. About 14% of the sample is in the top ten clones. No antigens are known for them. Per the publication, the treatment or condition label means: in vitro stimulation with specific CMV peptide epitopes to enrich CMV-specific T cells. Sequencing used cultured PBMCs, obtained from culture after CMV antigen stimulation. These receptors were taken from a human donor in good health (CMV status not recorded). Some clones in this sample may be carry-over from other donors' samples.

CDR3 amino acids: CASSRRTSGRLYNEQFF. CDR3 in DNA: TGTGCCAGCAGCAGGCGGACTAGCGGGCGACTTTACAATGAGCAGTTCTTC. The chain uses TRBV9 and TRBJ2-1, with TRBD2 matching 11 bases. V was clipped by 4 bases and J by 4 bases; unmatched bases: 10. This CDR3 spans 17 amino acids. Germline V gives CDR1 SGDLS, CDR2 YYNGEE.

The chain links TRBV27 to TRBJ2-1, with D tentatively TRBD1 (5 bases). This CDR3 has 17 residues. Germline V gives CDR1 MNHEY, CDR2 SMNVEV (reference sequence). Trimming took 10 bases from V and 4 from J, leaving 26 bases between them. CDR3: CATKEPKGRKGYNEQFF. CDR3 nucleotide sequence: TGTGCCACCAAAGAACCAAAGGGTCGTAAGGGGTACAATGAGCAGTTCTTC.

The chain employs TRBV5-6 and TRBJ1-2; 9 bases fit TRBD1. Germline trimming cut 2 bases from V and 4 bases from J; bases unmatched to any gene: 12. The germline CDR1 and CDR2 sequences are SGHDT and YYEEEE. The CDR3 is 17 residues long. CDR3 DNA sequence: TGTGCCAGCAGCTTAATACAGGGGGCGCAGTACGGCTATGGCTACACCTTC. Amino acids: CASSLIQGAQYGYGYTF.

The rearrangement joins TRBV4-1 to TRBJ2-3; no definite D call. This CDR3 has 15 amino acids. CDR1 MGHRA and CDR2 YSYEKL come from the germline V gene. Trimming removed 4 bases from V and 0 bases from J, with 11 bases in between. CDR3 protein: CASSPREASTDTQYF. The CDR3 DNA reads TGCGCCAGCAGCCCTCGAGAGGCGAGCACAGATACGCAGTATTTT.